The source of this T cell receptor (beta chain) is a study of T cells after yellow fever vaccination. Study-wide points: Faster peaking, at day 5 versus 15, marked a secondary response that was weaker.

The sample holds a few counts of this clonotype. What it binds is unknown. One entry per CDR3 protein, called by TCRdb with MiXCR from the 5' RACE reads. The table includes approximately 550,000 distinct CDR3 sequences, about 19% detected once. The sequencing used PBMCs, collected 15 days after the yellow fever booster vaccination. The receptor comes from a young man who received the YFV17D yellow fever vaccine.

As DNA, the CDR3 is TGCAGTGCTAGAGATTTAGGGCCCCCCGAGCAGTACTTC. Translating it yields CSARDLGPPEQYF. V usage is TRBV20-1 and J usage is TRBJ2-7; D unresolved. The CDR3 has 13 amino acids. Deletions cut 0 bases from V and 6 bases from J, with 12 bases between. Germline CDR1 DFQATT, CDR2 SNEGSKA (reference sequence).